Below are 5 T cell receptor beta chains sequenced from a single sample in a study of shared clonotypes between healthy human individuals. TCRdb keeps only in-frame clones here, not all; method: immunoSEQ multiplex PCR. The sample carries some 1,400,000 clones, 96% recorded once. The sequenced sample consisted of naive CD4+ T cells sorted from blood. Subset reported: CD45RA+ positively selected. The receptors come from a man aged 30 to 45 in good health.

Note on this clone: Additional DNA sequences in this sample encode the identical CDR3. This chain uses TRBV5-4 with TRBJ2-3; D remains unclear. V dropped 5 bases and J dropped 0 bases, with 4 bases sitting between them. The germline V gene encodes CDR1 SGHNT and CDR2 YYREEE (reference sequence). The CDR3 loop spans 12 amino acids. The CDR3 DNA follows: TGTGCCAGCAGGTCAAGCACAGATACGCAGTATTTT. This encodes CASRSSTDTQYF. Variable domain in full (rest from reference TRBV5-4 and TRBJ2-3): ETGVTQSPTHLIKTRGQQVTLRCSSQSGHNTVSWYQQALGQGPQFIFQYYREEENGRGNFPPRFSGLQFPNYSSELNVNALELDDSALYLCASRSSTDTQYFGPGTRLTVL.

The V and J genes are TRBV5-5 and TRBJ1-5; D unresolved. Trimming removed 0 bases at V and 1 base at J, with 11 bases between. CDR3 length: 16 amino acids. CDR1 SGHKS and CDR2 YYEKEE come from the germline V gene (reference sequence). In DNA, the CDR3 is TGTGCCAGCAGCTTGGTTGTATCACCAAGCAATCAGCCCCAGCATTTT. Protein sequence: CASSLVVSPSNQPQHF.

The chain joins TRBV23-1 to TRBJ2-5; TRBD1 aligns across 7 bases. TRBV23-1 is an open reading frame whose function is uncertain. J gave up 2 bases and V 0 bases, and 18 bases lay outside the gene matches. This CDR3 is 20 amino acids long. This chain's CDR3 is CASSQSDAQLTGSPQETQYF. For the CDR3, the DNA is TGCGCCAGCAGTCAATCTGACGCGCAGTTGACAGGGAGCCCGCAAGAGACCCAGTACTTC.

The CDR3 DNA sequence: TGTGCCAGCAGTTTACGTGGGCAGGGAGAGACCCAGTACTTC. It codes for CASSLRGQGETQYF. V is TRBV27 and J is TRBJ2-5, with a tentative D call TRBD1 (5 bases). Germline CDR1 reads MNHEY; CDR2 reads SMNVEV (reference sequence). V lost 2 bases, J lost 4 bases, and 11 bases lay in between. The CDR3 has 14 residues.

The count of this clone is one. The chain recombines TRBV13 with TRBJ2-3; D is perhaps TRBD1 (5 bases). The CDR3 is 13 residues long. Germline V gene data show CDR1 as PRHDT and CDR2 as FYEKMQ (reference sequence). Trimming left V 3 bases short and J 3 bases short, with 7 bases between. In DNA, the CDR3 is TGTGCCAGCAGCTTGAAGGGGACAGATACGCAGTATTTT. As protein: CASSLKGTDTQYF.